This T cell receptor (beta chain) was found in a study of graft-versus-host responses after intestinal transplantation. The germline gives CDR1 LNHDA, CDR2 SQIVND (reference sequence). The CDR3 covers 15 residues. Trimming removed 9 bases from V and 3 bases from J, with 20 bases in between. Worth noting for this clone: Its target is unknown.

Points from the study as a whole: The presence of high graft-versus-host to host-versus-graft clonal ratios in allografts characterized patients with graft-donor T cell macrochimerism.

Generated by immunoSEQ multiplex PCR, the TCRdb table keeps only in-frame clones and is missing some. This table has approximately 68,000 clones, roughly 89% appearing once. The sequenced sample was unstimulated CD8+ T cells sorted from spleen or lymph node cells, obtained before transplant. This sequence was found in a human donor who was the organ donor for an intestinal transplant. The V gene is TRBV19, the J gene TRBJ1-2; a weak D match, TRBD1 (6 bases). The CDR3 protein is CASGQRRDVDYGYTF. CDR3 DNA sequence: TGTGCCAGCGGACAGAGACGAGATGTGGACTATGGCTACACCTTC.